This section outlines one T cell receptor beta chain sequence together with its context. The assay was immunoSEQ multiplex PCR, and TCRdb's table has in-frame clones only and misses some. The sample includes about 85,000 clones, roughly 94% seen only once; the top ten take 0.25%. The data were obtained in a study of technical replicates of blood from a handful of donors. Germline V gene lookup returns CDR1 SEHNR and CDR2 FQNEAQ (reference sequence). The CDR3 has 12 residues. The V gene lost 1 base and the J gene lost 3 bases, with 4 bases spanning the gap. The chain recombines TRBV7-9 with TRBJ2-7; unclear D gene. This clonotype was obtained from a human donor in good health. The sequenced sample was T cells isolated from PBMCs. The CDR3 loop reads CASSLGVYEQYF. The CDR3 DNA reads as TGTGCCAGCAGCTTAGGAGTCTACGAGCAGTACTTC.